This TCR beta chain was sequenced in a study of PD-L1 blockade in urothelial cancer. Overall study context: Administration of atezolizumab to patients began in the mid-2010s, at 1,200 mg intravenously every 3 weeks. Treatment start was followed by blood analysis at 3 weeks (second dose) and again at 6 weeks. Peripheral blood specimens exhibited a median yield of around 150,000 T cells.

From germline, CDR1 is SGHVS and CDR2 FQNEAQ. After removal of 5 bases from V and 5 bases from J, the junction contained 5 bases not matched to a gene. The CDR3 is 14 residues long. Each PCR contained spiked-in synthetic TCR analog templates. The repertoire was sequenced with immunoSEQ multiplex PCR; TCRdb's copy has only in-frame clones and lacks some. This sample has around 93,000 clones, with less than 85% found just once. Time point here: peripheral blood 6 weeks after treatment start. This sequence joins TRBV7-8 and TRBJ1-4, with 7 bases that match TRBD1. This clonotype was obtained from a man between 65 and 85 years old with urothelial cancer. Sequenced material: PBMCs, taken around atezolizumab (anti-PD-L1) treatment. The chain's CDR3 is CASSRGGDNEKLFF. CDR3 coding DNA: TGTGCCAGCAGCCGAGGGGGCGACAATGAAAAACTGTTTTTT. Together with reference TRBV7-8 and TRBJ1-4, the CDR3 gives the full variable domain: GAGVSQSPRYKVAKRGQDVALRCDPISGHVSLFWYQQALGQGPEFLTYFQNEAQLDKSGLPSDRFFAERPEGSVSTLKIQRTQQEDSAVYLCASSRGGDNEKLFFGSGTQLSVL.